These 27 T cell receptor beta chains were sequenced from one sample in a study of cytomegalovirus exposure and HLA in healthy donors. Use of 60 Vbeta and 13 Jbeta primers characterized the PCR. Measured with immunoSEQ multiplex PCR; TCRdb has only the in-frame clones, and not every one. The repertoire holds under 300,000 clones, about 80% seen once, with 8% in the top ten. Source material: PBMCs. The receptors derive from a woman aged 60-75 years in good health and CMV-seropositive.

V and J are TRBV10-3 and TRBJ2-3; D perhaps matches TRBD2 (5 bases). This CDR3 contains 16 residues. V lost 0 bases and J lost 3, with 13 bases in between. Germline CDR1 ENHRY, CDR2 SYGVKD. DNA of the CDR3: TGTGCCATCAGTGAGTCAGTTGCGAGAGGGACAGATACGCAGTATTTT. Its protein is CAISESVARGTDTQYF.

V and J are TRBV5-1 and TRBJ2-3; D unclear. Germline V gives CDR1 SGHRS, CDR2 YFSETQ. V was cut by 0 bases and J by 4 bases, with 15 bases left in between. The CDR3 has 16 residues. The CDR3 region is CASSLGGAPTADTQYF. Written as DNA, the CDR3 is TGCGCCAGCAGCTTGGGCGGCGCCCCGACGGCAGATACGCAGTATTTT.

V is TRBV27 and J is TRBJ2-7, with 13 bases lining up with TRBD2. V lost 4 bases to trimming and J lost 0 bases; unmatched junction nucleotides: 12. CDR3 length: 19 residues. Germline V gene data show CDR1 as MNHEY and CDR2 as SMNVEV (reference sequence). This CDR3 reads CASSSWTSGRGKPSYEQYF. The CDR3 DNA is TGTGCCAGCAGTTCCTGGACTAGCGGGAGAGGAAAACCCTCCTACGAGCAGTACTTC.

The chain carries TRBV5-4 and TRBJ1-2; 7 bases map to TRBD1. This CDR3 contains 14 residues. Germline assignment: CDR1 SGHNT and CDR2 YYREEE (reference sequence). Trimming removed 4 bases from V and 8 bases from J; junction bases left unmatched: 11. The CDR3 is CASSHVGGVEGYTF. The DNA for the CDR3 is TGTGCCAGCAGCCACGTAGGGGGCGTAGAGGGCTACACCTTC.

The rearrangement joins TRBV5-6 to TRBJ2-1; 7 bases map to TRBD1. Germline trimming cut 3 bases from V and 5 bases from J; bases unmatched to any gene: 2. The CDR3 length is 13 residues. Germline CDR1 reads SGHDT; CDR2 reads YYEEEE. The CDR3 loop reads CASSSQGNNEQFF. The CDR3 bases are TGTGCCAGCAGCTCACAGGGGAACAATGAGCAGTTCTTC.

The genes are TRBV21-1 and TRBJ2-7; the table's TRBD2 call for D was not verified on the DNA. TRBV21-1 counts as a pseudogene. The CDR3 length is 16 residues. CDR3 DNA sequence: TGTGCCAGCAGCAAAGAGAGGGAAAACGACAAATACGAGCAGTACTTC. As protein: CASSKERENDKYEQYF.

The chain recombines TRBV2 with TRBJ1-6; unclear D gene. V lost 7 bases to trimming and J lost 7 bases, with 14 bases between them. CDR1 and CDR2 from the germline V gene are SNHLY and FYNNEI. CDR3 size: 14 residues. CDR3: CASMSSSRNSPLHF. CDR3 sequence (DNA): TGTGCCAGCATGTCGTCGTCTCGGAATTCACCCCTCCACTTT.

The chain is built from TRBV5-1 and TRBJ2-7; TRBD1 is a possible D gene (6 bases). This CDR3 spans 12 amino acids. The germline V and J ends were trimmed by 5 bases and 6 bases, with 12 bases remaining between them. Germline CDR1 is SGHRS and CDR2 is YFSETQ. The CDR3 nucleotides read TGCGCCAGCAGGGTGACAGGTCGCGAGCAGTACTTC. Protein: CASRVTGREQYF.

The chain links TRBV15 to TRBJ2-7; maybe TRBD2 (5 bases). The CDR3 runs 13 residues. V lost 5 bases and J 2 bases, leaving 10 bases between the germline ends. Germline lookup yields CDR1 LNHNV and CDR2 YYDKDF (reference sequence). CDR3 nucleotide sequence: TGTGCCACCAGCCGGGGTCTTGCCTACGAGCAGTACTTC. The encoded protein is CATSRGLAYEQYF.

The rearrangement uses TRBV29-1 and TRBJ2-7; 10 bases are a match to TRBD1. This CDR3 contains 15 residues. Germline lookup yields CDR1 SQVTM and CDR2 ANQGSEA. V lost 0 bases, J lost 0 bases, and 2 bases stayed unmatched. The CDR3 reads CSVEDWTGGSYEQYF. The CDR3, as DNA: TGCAGCGTTGAAGACTGGACAGGGGGCTCCTACGAGCAGTACTTC.

V usage is TRBV10-1 and J usage is TRBJ2-7, with 7 nucleotides matching TRBD1. Germline CDR1 WNHNN, CDR2 SYGVQD (reference sequence). V trimming: 6 bases; J trimming: 2 bases; junction bases outside the gene matches: 4. CDR3 length: 13 amino acids. For the CDR3, the DNA is TGCGCCAGCAGATTCACAGGGGCCTACGAGCAGTACTTC. Protein sequence: CASRFTGAYEQYF.

The chain is built from TRBV7-9 and TRBJ2-1; 8 bases line up with TRBD1. The J segment lost 8 bases and the V segment lost 4 bases, leaving 7 bases of the junction unmatched. The CDR3 is made up of 14 amino acids. The germline gives CDR1 SEHNR, CDR2 FQNEAQ (reference sequence). The CDR3 is CASSSGTGNYEQFF. DNA for the CDR3: TGTGCCAGCAGCTCCGGGACAGGTAATTATGAGCAGTTCTTC. The full variable domain, rest sourced from reference TRBV7-9 and TRBJ2-1, is DTGVSQNPRHKITKRGQNVTFRCDPISEHNRLYWYRQTLGQGPEFLTYFQNEAQLEKSRLLSDRFSAERPKGSFSTLEIQRTEQGDSAMYLCASSSGTGNYEQFFGPGTRLTVL.

This clone was recorded once. The chain joins TRBV11-3 to TRBJ1-4, with 7 bases matching TRBD1. The CDR3 covers 14 residues. After removal of 10 bases from V and 6 bases from J, the junction contained 11 bases not matched to a gene. Germline values: CDR1 SGHNT, CDR2 YENEEA. CDR3 in DNA: TGTGCCATAAACGACAGGGCGCGAGATGAAAAACTGTTTTTT. It yields the protein CAINDRARDEKLFF. The whole variable domain, remainder taken from reference TRBV11-3 and TRBJ1-4, is EAGVVQSPRYKIIEKKQPVAFWCNPISGHNTLYWYLQNLGQGPELLIRYENEEAVDDSQLPKDRFSAERLKGVDSTLKIQPAELGDSAVYLCAINDRARDEKLFFGSGTQLSVL.

This chain uses TRBV28 with TRBJ2-3; possible D gene TRBD2, 6 bases. V lost 3 bases and J 1 base, leaving 14 bases between the germline ends. Germline V gives CDR1 MDHEN, CDR2 SYDVKM. There are 16 residues in the CDR3. The chain's CDR3 is CASSLVGGTGTDTQYF. CDR3 bases: TGTGCCAGCAGTTTGGTTGGCGGGACGGGCACAGATACGCAGTATTTT.

The genes are TRBV15 and TRBJ2-1, with 9 bases fitting TRBD2. J lost 9 bases, V lost 3 bases, and 12 bases had no gene match. Per the germline V gene, CDR1 is LNHNV and CDR2 is YYDKDF (reference sequence). The CDR3 covers 16 residues. CDR3 in DNA: TGTGCCACCAGCAGGGGGGGGCGGGAGGGCCGGTTTGAGCAGTTCTTC. Amino acids: CATSRGGREGRFEQFF.

This chain uses TRBV7-9 with TRBJ1-5; D gene unclear. This CDR3 has 16 amino acids. Germline assignment: CDR1 SEHNR and CDR2 FQNEAQ (reference sequence). The ends were cut back, 2 bases at V and 2 bases at J, with 13 bases in the middle. CDR3 sequence (DNA): TGTGCCAGCAGCTTATTCGGCGAAGGAGGCAATCAGCCCCAGCATTTT. This gives the protein CASSLFGEGGNQPQHF.

The chain combines TRBV27 with TRBJ2-7; 9 positions match TRBD2. CDR1 is MNHEY, CDR2 SMNVEV, per germline (reference sequence). The CDR3 spans 15 residues. The ends lost 10 bases at V and 1 base at J; junction bases unmatched: 11. This CDR3 reads CATRGGGRGSYEQYF. DNA for the CDR3: TGTGCCACCCGGGGGGGCGGGAGGGGTTCCTACGAGCAGTACTTC.

The chain links TRBV9 to TRBJ2-2; 11 nucleotides match TRBD2. Looked up from germline, CDR1 is SGDLS and CDR2 is YYNGEE. This CDR3 contains 17 residues. V lost 0 bases and J lost 5; bases outside the gene matches: 6. The CDR3 DNA reads TGTGCCAGCAGCGTAGCCCCTGGGACTAGCGGTACCGGGGAGCTGTTTTTT. Its translation: CASSVAPGTSGTGELFF.

CDR3 sequence (DNA): TGTGCCAGCAGCGCCACAAGACTAGCCAAAAACATTCAGTACTTC. Its protein is CASSATRLAKNIQYF. J is TRBJ2-4 and V is TRBV7-9, with D hard to call. Trimming pared 5 bases from V and 0 bases from J, leaving 11 bases between. The germline CDR1 and CDR2 sequences are SEHNR and FQNEAQ (reference sequence). The CDR3 is 15 residues long. Looking up the rest from reference TRBV7-9 and TRBJ2-4 gives the full variable domain: DTGVSQNPRHKITKRGQNVTFRCDPISEHNRLYWYRQTLGQGPEFLTYFQNEAQLEKSRLLSDRFSAERPKGSFSTLEIQRTEQGDSAMYLCASSATRLAKNIQYFGAGTRLSVL.

This clone came up a few times. The chain employs TRBV6-6 and TRBJ1-2; D is ambiguous. This CDR3 has 14 residues. Germline V gives CDR1 MNHNY, CDR2 SVGAGI (reference sequence). The V gene lost 0 bases and the J gene lost 8 bases, with 13 bases spanning the gap. The CDR3 DNA reads TGTGCCAGCAGTTACTCGAAGACATCTATAGGCTACACCTTC. It codes for CASSYSKTSIGYTF.

The J gene is TRBJ1-1, the V gene TRBV11-2; no reliable D call. Germline CDR1 SGHAT, CDR2 FQNNGV. Between the trimmed V and J ends, which lost 5 bases and 5 bases, there was a span of 12 bases. This CDR3 contains 13 residues. In DNA, the CDR3 is TGTGCCAGCAGCCACACATCACTAACTGAAGCTTTCTTT. Its translation is CASSHTSLTEAFF.

The rearrangement joins TRBV13 to TRBJ1-2, with a tentative D call TRBD1 (6 bases). The germline V gene has CDR1 PRHDT and CDR2 FYEKMQ (reference sequence). Deletions cut 11 bases from V and 4 bases from J, with 32 bases between. The CDR3 runs to 18 residues. The CDR3 DNA reads TGTGCCCGAGCAGCTTCGGAGCATAGGCCGGGACAACCCTATGGCTACACCTTC. This codes for CARAASEHRPGQPYGYTF.

The V gene is TRBV7-9, the J gene TRBJ1-1; 8 positions match TRBD1. The CDR3 contains 13 residues. J lost 4 bases, V lost 3 bases, and 1 base had no gene match. CDR1 and CDR2 (germline): SEHNR, FQNEAQ (reference sequence). CDR3 residues: CASSFGQGTEAFF. Written as DNA, the CDR3 is TGTGCCAGCAGCTTCGGACAGGGCACTGAAGCTTTCTTT.

The chain couples TRBV5-6 to TRBJ1-6, with 9 positions matching TRBD1. Germline V gene sequence: CDR1 SGHDT, CDR2 YYEEEE. The V and J ends lost 4 bases and 8 bases, in that order; junction bases with no gene match: 10. This CDR3 has 16 residues. This chain's CDR3 is CASSLVGTGRDSPLHF. As DNA, the CDR3 is TGTGCCAGCAGCCTTGTTGGGACAGGGCGGGATTCACCCCTCCACTTT.

This clone was picked up one time. V is TRBV13 and J is TRBJ2-2, with 7 bases aligning to TRBD2. Trimming at V came to 0 bases and at J to 1 base, leaving 2 bases not matched to a gene. The CDR3 covers 16 residues. Per germline, CDR1 PRHDT and CDR2 FYEKMQ (reference sequence). The CDR3 nucleotides read TGTGCCAGCAGCTTAGGGGCTAGCGGGAACACCGGGGAGCTGTTTTTT. Translation gives CASSLGASGNTGELFF.

This clone was seen once. The DNA of the CDR3 is TGTGCCAGCAGTCCGACTGGGACTAGCCTCTCCTACGAGCAGTACTTC. Its translation is CASSPTGTSLSYEQYF. V usage is TRBV2 and J usage is TRBJ2-7; TRBD2 matches 9 bases. J was trimmed by 0 bases and V by 5 bases; bases with no gene match: 8. The CDR3 length is 16 residues. Per germline, CDR1 SNHLY and CDR2 FYNNEI.

This chain connects TRBV5-1 to TRBJ2-7, with D tentatively TRBD1 (6 bases). There are 15 residues in the CDR3. V lost 0 bases, J lost 0 bases, and 10 bases lay in between. CDR1 is SGHRS, CDR2 YFSETQ, per germline. In DNA form, the CDR3 reads TGCGCCAGCAGCTTGGGTTGGGACAACTCCTACGAGCAGTACTTC. Protein: CASSLGWDNSYEQYF.